A selection of T cell receptor beta chains follows, all from one sample in a study of blood T cell repertoires in COVID-19. Profiling relied on immunoSEQ multiplex PCR, and the TCRdb table lists in-frame clones only, not all of them. This sample has 120,000 or so clones; more than 75% occur once, and the top ten carry approximately 8.1%. Specimen: peripheral blood. These receptors were collected from a man over 45 with acute or convalescent COVID-19. Each CDR3 is given with its conserved first and last residue. Each record gives: clone size, V gene, J gene, D gene, CDR3 length, CDR3 DNA, CDR3 protein. D genes are given only for firm matches. Size values are once, few and many counts, or a class for expanded clones, and some rows have none.

>.|TRBV7-8|TRBJ1-4|.|16
TGTGCCAGCAGCTTATTAATACGGACCACGGGGGAAAAACTGTTTTTT
CASSLLIRTTGEKLFF
>.|TRBV2|TRBJ1-1|.|13
TGTGCCAGCAGTGAAGAGAAGGGGACTGAAGCTTTCTTT
CASSEEKGTEAFF
>once|TRBV5-1|TRBJ1-2|TRBD1|15
TGCGCCAGCAGCTCCCGGACAGGGACTAACAGTGGCTACACCTTC
CASSSRTGTNSGYTF
>.|TRBV3-1/TRBV3-2|TRBJ1-1|.|13
TGTGCCAGCAGCCGACGGGGAGACACTGAAGCTTTCTTT
CASSRRGDTEAFF
>.|TRBV5-6|TRBJ2-7|.|15
TGTGCCAGCAGCAGGCCAGGGCGGAGCTCCTACGAGCAGTACTTC
CASSRPGRSSYEQYF
>.|TRBV6-4|TRBJ2-6|.|16
TGTGCCAGCTCTCAGAATCAGGGTTCTGGGGCCAACGTCCTGACTTTC
CASSQNQGSGANVLTF
>.|TRBV4-2|TRBJ2-2|TRBD2|17
TGTGCCAGCAGCCGCAGCGGAGCGGGGGTGAACACCGGGGAGCTGTTTTTT
CASSRSGAGVNTGELFF
>.|TRBV4-2|TRBJ1-2|TRBD1|14
TGTGCCAGCAGCACCCCCGACAGGGAATATGGCTACACCTTC
CASSTPDREYGYTF
>.|TRBV3-1/TRBV3-2|TRBJ1-3|.|14
TGTGCCAGCAGCCAAAGAGAATCTGGAAACACCATATATTTT
CASSQRESGNTIYF
>.|TRBV7-2|TRBJ2-5|TRBD2|16
TGTGCCAGCAGCTTAGGCCAGACTAGCGGACAAGAGACCCAGTACTTC
CASSLGQTSGQETQYF
>.|TRBV10-3|TRBJ2-5|TRBD2|16
TGTGCCATCAGTGATGGGACTAGCGGGTTCCAAGAGACCCAGTACTTC
CAISDGTSGFQETQYF
>.|TRBV4-3|TRBJ1-1|.|13
TGCGCCAGCAGCCAAGATACCTTCGTTAGAGCTTTCTTT
CASSQDTFVRAFF
>.|TRBV5-1|TRBJ2-5|.|14
TGCGCCAGCAGCTTGACGACAGCGCAAGAGACCCAGTACTTC
CASSLTTAQETQYF
>.|TRBV3-1/TRBV3-2|TRBJ2-5|.|14
TGTGCCAGCAGCCCTAGCATTTACCAAGAGACCCAGTACTTC
CASSPSIYQETQYF
>.|TRBV24-1|TRBJ1-2|TRBD1|15
TGTGCCACCAGTGACTCGACAGGGTACAACTATGGCTACACCTTC
CATSDSTGYNYGYTF
>.|TRBV10-1|TRBJ2-7|TRBD1|18
TGCGCCAGCAGCGGAGCCGGGACAGGGGGTAACATTACCTACGAGCAGTACTTC
CASSGAGTGGNITYEQYF